This T cell receptor (beta chain) is from a study of T-cell memory formation after mild COVID-19. TCRdb processed the 5' RACE reads anew with MiXCR; each CDR3 protein has one entry. Here the sample spans approximately 290,000 distinct CDR3 sequences, 8% to 10% being singletons. CDR1 MNHEY and CDR2 SVGEGT come from the germline V gene. Trimming removed 7 bases from V and 7 bases from J, with 14 bases in between. The CDR3 is 14 amino acids. The chain has TRBV6-2 or TRBV6-3 and TRBJ1-6; D is perhaps TRBD1 (5 bases). The sequencing sample was made of PBMCs or a T cell subset sorted from them (not recorded which). The clonotype comes from a man between 18 and 29 years old who had mild COVID-19 (a few samples of this study predate the infection). Cell type and time point are not known. The CDR3: CASTTGRWNSPLHF. DNA of the CDR3: TGTGCCAGCACCACGGGGCGGTGGAATTCACCCCTCCACTTT.